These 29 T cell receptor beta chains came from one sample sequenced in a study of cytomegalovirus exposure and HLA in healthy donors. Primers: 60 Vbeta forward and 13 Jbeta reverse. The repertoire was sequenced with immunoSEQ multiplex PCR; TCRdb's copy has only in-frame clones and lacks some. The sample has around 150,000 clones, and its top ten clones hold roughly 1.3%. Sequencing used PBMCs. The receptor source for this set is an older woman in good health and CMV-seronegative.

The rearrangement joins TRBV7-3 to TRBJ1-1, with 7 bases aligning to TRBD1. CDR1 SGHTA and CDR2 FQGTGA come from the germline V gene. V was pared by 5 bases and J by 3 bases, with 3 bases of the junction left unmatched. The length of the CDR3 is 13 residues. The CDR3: CASSTDRDTEAFF. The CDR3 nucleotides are TGTGCCAGCAGCACTGACAGGGACACTGAAGCTTTCTTT.

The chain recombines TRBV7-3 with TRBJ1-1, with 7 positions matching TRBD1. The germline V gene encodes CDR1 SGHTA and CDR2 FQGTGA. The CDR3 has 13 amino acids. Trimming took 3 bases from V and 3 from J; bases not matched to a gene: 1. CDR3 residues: CASSFDRDTEAFF. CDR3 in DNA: TGTGCCAGCAGCTTCGACAGGGACACTGAAGCTTTCTTT. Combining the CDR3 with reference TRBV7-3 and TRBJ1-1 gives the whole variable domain GAGVSQTPSNKVTEKGKYVELRCDPISGHTALYWYRQSLGQGPEFLIYFQGTGAADDSGLPNDRFFAVRPEGSVSTLKIQRTERGDSAVYLCASSFDRDTEAFFGQGTRLTVV.

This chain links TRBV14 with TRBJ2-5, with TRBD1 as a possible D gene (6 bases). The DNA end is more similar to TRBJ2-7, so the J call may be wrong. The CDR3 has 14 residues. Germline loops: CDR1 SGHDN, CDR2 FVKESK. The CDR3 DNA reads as TGTGCCAGCAGCCAGTACAGGGCCTCCTACGAGCAGTACTTC. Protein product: CASSQYRASYEQYF.

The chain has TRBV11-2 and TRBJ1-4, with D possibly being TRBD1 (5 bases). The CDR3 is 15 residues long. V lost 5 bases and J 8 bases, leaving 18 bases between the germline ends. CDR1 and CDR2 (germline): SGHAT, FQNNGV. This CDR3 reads CASSPGHVGGEKLFF. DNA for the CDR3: TGTGCCAGCAGCCCCGGACACGTTGGGGGGGAAAAACTGTTTTTT.

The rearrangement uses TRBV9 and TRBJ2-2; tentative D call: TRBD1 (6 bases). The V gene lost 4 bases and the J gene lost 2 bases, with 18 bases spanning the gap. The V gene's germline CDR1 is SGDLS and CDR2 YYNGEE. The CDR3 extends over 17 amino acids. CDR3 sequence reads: CASSPQTTTGNTGELFF. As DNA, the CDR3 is TGTGCCAGCAGCCCGCAAACCACGACAGGCAACACCGGGGAGCTGTTTTTT.

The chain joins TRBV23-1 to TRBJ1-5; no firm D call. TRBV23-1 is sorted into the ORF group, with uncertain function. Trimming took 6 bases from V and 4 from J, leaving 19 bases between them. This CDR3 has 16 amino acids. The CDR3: CASRRPGEGRNQPQHF. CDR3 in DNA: TGCGCCAGCAGGCGTCCTGGAGAAGGGAGAAATCAGCCCCAGCATTTT.

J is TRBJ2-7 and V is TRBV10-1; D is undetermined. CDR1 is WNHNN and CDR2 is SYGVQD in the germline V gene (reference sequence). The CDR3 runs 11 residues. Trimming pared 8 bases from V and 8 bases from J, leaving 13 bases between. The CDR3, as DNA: TGCGCCAGCGCGGCCGGCGGAAAGCAGTACTTC. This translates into CASAAGGKQYF.

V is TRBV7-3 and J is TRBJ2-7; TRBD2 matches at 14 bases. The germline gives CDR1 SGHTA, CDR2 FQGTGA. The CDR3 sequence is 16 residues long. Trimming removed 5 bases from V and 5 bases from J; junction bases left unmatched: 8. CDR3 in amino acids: CASSLGLAGVKDEQYF. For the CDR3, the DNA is TGTGCCAGCAGCCTGGGACTAGCGGGAGTCAAGGACGAGCAGTACTTC. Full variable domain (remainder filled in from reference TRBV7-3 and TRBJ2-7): GAGVSQTPSNKVTEKGKYVELRCDPISGHTALYWYRQSLGQGPEFLIYFQGTGAADDSGLPNDRFFAVRPEGSVSTLKIQRTERGDSAVYLCASSLGLAGVKDEQYFGPGTRLTVT.

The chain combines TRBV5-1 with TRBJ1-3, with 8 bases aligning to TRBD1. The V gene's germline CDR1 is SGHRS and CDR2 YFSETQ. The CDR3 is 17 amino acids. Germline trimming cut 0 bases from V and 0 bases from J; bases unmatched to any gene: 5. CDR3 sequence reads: CASSLVRGPSSGNTIYF. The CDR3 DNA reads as TGCGCCAGCAGCTTGGTCAGGGGGCCTTCCTCTGGAAACACCATATATTTT.

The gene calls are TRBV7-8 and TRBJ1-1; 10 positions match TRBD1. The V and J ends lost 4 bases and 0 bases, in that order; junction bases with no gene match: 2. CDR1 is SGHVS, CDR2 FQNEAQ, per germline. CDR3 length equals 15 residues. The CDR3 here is CASSSGTGVNTEAFF. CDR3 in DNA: TGTGCCAGCAGCTCCGGGACAGGGGTGAACACTGAAGCTTTCTTT.

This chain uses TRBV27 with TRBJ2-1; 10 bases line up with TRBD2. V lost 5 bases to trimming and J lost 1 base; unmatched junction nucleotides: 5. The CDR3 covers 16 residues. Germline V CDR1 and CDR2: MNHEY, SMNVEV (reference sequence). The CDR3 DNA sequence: TGTGCCAGCAGTCCAGCGGGAGGGCCGTCCTACAATGAGCAGTTCTTC. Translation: CASSPAGGPSYNEQFF.

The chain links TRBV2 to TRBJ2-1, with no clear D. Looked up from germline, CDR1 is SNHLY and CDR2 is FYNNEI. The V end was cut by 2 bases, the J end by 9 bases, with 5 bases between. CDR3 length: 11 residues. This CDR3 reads CASSETGEQFF. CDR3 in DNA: TGTGCCAGCAGTGAAACGGGTGAGCAGTTCTTC.

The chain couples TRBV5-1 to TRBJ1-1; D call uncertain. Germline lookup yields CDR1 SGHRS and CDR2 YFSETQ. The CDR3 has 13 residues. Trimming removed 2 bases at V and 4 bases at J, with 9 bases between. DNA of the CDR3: TGCGCCAGCAGCTTCGAGATAACCACTGAAGCTTTCTTT. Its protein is CASSFEITTEAFF.

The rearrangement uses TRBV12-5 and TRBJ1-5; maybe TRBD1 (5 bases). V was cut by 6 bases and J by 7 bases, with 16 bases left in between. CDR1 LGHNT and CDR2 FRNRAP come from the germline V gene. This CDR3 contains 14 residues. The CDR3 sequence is CASGPDNLGQPQHF. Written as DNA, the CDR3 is TGTGCTAGTGGCCCGGACAATTTGGGCCAGCCCCAGCATTTT. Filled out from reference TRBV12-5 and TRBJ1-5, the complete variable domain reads DARVTQTPRHKVTEMGQEVTMRCQPILGHNTVFWYRQTMMQGLELLAYFRNRAPLDDSGMPKDRFSAEMPDATLATLKIQPSEPRDSAVYFCASGPDNLGQPQHFGDGTRLSIL.

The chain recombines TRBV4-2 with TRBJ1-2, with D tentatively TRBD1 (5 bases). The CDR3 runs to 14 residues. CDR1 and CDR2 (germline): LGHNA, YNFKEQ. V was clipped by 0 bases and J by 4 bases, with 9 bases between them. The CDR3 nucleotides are TGTGCCAGCAGCCAAGATCGGGGGGGCTATGGCTACACCTTC. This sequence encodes CASSQDRGGYGYTF.

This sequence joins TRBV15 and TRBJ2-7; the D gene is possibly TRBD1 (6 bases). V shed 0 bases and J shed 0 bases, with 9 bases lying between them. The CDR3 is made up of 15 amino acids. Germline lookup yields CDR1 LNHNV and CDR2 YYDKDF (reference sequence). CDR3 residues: CATSREKQGSYEQYF. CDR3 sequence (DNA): TGTGCCACCAGCAGAGAGAAACAGGGCTCCTACGAGCAGTACTTC.

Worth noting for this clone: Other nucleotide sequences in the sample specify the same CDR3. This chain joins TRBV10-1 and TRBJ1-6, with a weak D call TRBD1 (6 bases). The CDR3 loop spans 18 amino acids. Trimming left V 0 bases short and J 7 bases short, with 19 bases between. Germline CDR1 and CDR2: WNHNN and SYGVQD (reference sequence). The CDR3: CASSESPRGSLWNSPLHF. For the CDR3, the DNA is TGCGCCAGCAGTGAGTCCCCCAGGGGATCCCTGTGGAATTCACCCCTCCACTTT.

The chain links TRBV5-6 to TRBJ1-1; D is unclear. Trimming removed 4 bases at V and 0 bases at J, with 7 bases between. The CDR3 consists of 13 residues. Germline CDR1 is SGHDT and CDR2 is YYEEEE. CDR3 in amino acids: CASSRRMNTEAFF. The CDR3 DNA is TGTGCCAGCAGCCGCAGGATGAACACTGAAGCTTTCTTT.

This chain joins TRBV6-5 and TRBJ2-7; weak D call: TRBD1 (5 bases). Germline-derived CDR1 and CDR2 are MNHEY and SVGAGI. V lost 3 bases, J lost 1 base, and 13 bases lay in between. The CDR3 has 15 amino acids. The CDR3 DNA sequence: TGTGCCAGCAGTTATGGTGACAGTCCGTCCTACGAGCAGTACTTC. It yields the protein CASSYGDSPSYEQYF.

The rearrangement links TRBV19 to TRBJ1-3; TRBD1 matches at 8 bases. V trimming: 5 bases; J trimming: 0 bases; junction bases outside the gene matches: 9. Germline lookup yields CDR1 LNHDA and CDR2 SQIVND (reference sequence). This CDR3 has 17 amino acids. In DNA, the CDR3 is TGTGCCAGTAGTCTGGTGCAGGGGGCATCCTCTGGAAACACCATATATTTT. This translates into CASSLVQGASSGNTIYF.

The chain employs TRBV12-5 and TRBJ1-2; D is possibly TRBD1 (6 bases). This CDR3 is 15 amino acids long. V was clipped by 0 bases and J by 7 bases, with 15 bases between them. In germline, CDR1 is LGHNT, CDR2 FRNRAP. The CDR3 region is CASGLVTRGRGGYTF. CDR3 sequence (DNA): TGTGCTAGTGGTTTGGTCACAAGGGGGAGGGGTGGCTACACCTTC.

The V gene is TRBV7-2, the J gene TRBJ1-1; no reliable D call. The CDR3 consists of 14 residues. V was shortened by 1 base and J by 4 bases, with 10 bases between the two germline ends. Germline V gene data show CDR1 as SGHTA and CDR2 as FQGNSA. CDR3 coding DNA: TGTGCCAGCAGCTTAGTGTATAGCGGCACTGAAGCTTTCTTT. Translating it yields CASSLVYSGTEAFF.

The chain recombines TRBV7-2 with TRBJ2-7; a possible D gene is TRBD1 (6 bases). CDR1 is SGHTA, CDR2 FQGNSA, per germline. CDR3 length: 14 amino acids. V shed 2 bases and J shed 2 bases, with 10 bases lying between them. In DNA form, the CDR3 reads TGTGCCAGCAGCTTAAGAGACAGGACCTACGAGCAGTACTTC. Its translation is CASSLRDRTYEQYF.

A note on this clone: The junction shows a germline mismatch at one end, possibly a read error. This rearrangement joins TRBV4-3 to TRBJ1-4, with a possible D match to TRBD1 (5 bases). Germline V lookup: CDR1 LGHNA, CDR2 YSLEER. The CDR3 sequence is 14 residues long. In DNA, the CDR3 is TGCGCCAGCAGCCAAGAATGGGGGGGGTACAACCTGATTTTT. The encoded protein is CASSQEWGGYNLIF.

CDR3 DNA: TGCAGCGTGACTCGGACAGGCGGTGGCTACACCTTC. Amino acid sequence: CSVTRTGGGYTF. V and J are TRBV29-1 and TRBJ1-2; 7 bases match TRBD1. The CDR3 length is 12 residues. The germline V gene encodes CDR1 SQVTM and CDR2 ANQGSEA. J gave up 7 bases and V 6 bases, and 8 bases lay outside the gene matches. Full variable domain (rest looked up from reference TRBV29-1 and TRBJ1-2): SAVISQKPSRDICQRGTSLTIQCQVDSQVTMMFWYRQQPGQSLTLIATANQGSEATYESGFVIDKFPISRPNLTFSTLTVSNMSPEDSSIYLCSVTRTGGGYTFGSGTRLTVV.

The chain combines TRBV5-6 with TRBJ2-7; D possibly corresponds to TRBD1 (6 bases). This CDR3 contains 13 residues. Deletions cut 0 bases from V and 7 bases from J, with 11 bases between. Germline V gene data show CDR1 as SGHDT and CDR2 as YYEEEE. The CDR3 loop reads CASSLDPQGEQYF. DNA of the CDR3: TGTGCCAGCAGCTTGGACCCTCAGGGGGAGCAGTACTTC.

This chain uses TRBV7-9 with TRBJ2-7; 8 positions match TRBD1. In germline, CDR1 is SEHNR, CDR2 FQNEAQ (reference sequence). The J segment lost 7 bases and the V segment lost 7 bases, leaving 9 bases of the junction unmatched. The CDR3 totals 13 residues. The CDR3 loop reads CASIRTGTGEQYF. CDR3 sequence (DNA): TGTGCCAGCATCAGGACAGGGACGGGGGAGCAGTACTTC.

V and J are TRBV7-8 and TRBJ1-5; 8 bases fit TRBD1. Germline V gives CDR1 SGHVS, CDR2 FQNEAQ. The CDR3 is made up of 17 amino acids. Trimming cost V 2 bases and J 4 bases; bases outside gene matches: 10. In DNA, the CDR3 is TGTGCCAGCAGCTTAACTAGCGGGACAGGCGCTAATCAGCCCCAGCATTTT. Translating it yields CASSLTSGTGANQPQHF.

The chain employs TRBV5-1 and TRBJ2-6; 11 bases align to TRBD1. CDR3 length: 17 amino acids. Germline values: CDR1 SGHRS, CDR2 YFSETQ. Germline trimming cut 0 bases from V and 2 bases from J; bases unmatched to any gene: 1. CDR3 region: CASSLAGQGAGANVLTF. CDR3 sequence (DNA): TGCGCCAGCAGCTTGGCGGGACAGGGGGCTGGGGCCAACGTCCTGACTTTC.